This T cell receptor (beta chain) was documented in a study of CD8 T cells in Susac syndrome. Study summary: Within the group of sequenced Susac syndrome patients, 5 or 6 had active disease and eight were in remission. Patients with Susac syndrome were therapy-naive, taking corticosteroids, with some also receiving intravenous immunoglobulin, or taking intravenous immunoglobulin alone at the time their blood was drawn.

This clonotype has more than one count but fewer than ten. It was with random hexamers that roughly 0.45 to 1 ug RNA was reverse transcribed. TCRdb re-called the immunoSEQ multiplex PCR reads with MiXCR, one entry per CDR3 protein. This sample has fewer than 85,000 distinct CDR3 sequences, with 94% found just once. Looked up from germline, CDR1 is SGDLS and CDR2 is YYNGEE. The CDR3 loop spans 14 amino acids. With V trimmed by 1 base and J by 6 bases, 4 bases remained unmatched. Sequenced material: CD8+ T cells from PBMCs. The receptor was isolated from a human donor with Susac syndrome. V usage is TRBV9 and J usage is TRBJ2-1, with TRBD2 identical over 7 bases. CDR3 sequence reads: CASSVSGGGNEQFF. The DNA of the CDR3 is TGTGCCAGCAGCGTATCGGGCGGGGGCAATGAGCAGTTCTTC.